A selection of T cell receptor beta chains follows, all from one sample in a study of CD8 T cells in Susac syndrome. TCRdb fed the immunoSEQ multiplex PCR reads into MiXCR, producing one record per CDR3 protein. The sample yields about 80,000 distinct CDR3 sequences, approximately 96% seen once. The specimen sequenced was CD8+ T cells from PBMCs. Receptors were obtained from a human donor with Susac syndrome. Both conserved end residues are part of each CDR3. The D gene is left open where the match is weak. A row's size may be missing; if present it is once, few, many or a size class.

abundance,d_gene,j_gene,v_gene,CDR3nt,CDR3aa
NA,TRBD1,TRBJ2-4,TRBV27,TGTGCCAGCAGTCGGGACAGGGGGGGCATTCAGTACTTC,CASSRDRGGIQYF
NA,NA,TRBJ2-1,TRBV5-6,TGTGCCAGCAGCTTGAGCCCCGGGCTAAATGAGCAGTTCTTC,CASSLSPGLNEQFF
once,TRBD1,TRBJ2-7,TRBV2,TGTGCCAGCTCCGACCGGCCAGGGGGCGACGAGCAGTACTTC,CASSDRPGGDEQYF
NA,NA,TRBJ2-3,TRBV4-3,TGCGCCAGCAGCCCCACCGGACTTCGCACAGATACGCAGTATTTT,CASSPTGLRTDTQYF
NA,NA,TRBJ1-4,TRBV30,TGTGCCTGGAGCACACTCTCAGCAACTAATGAAAAACTGTTTTTT,CAWSTLSATNEKLFF
NA,NA,TRBJ2-5,TRBV5-1,TGCGCCAGCAGCCCAGAGGCAGGTTCCTACCAAGAGACCCAGTACTTC,CASSPEAGSYQETQYF
once,NA,TRBJ1-5,TRBV5-1,TGCGCCAGCACCCCCTCGGGGGGACACAATCAGCCCCAGCATTTT,CASTPSGGHNQPQHF
NA,TRBD2,TRBJ2-3,TRBV3-1,TGTGCCAGCAGCCACCGACTAGCGGGAAGCACAGATACGCAGTATTTT,CASSHRLAGSTDTQYF
NA,TRBD2,TRBJ2-1,TRBV4-3,TGCGCCAGCAGCCAAGATCGGGGGGAGGGGGAGCAGTTCTTC,CASSQDRGEGEQFF
NA,NA,TRBJ2-7,TRBV28,TGTGCCAGCAGTCCTTCGTTGGGGGCTACCTACGAGCAGTACTTC,CASSPSLGATYEQYF